A selection of T cell receptor beta chains follows, all from one sample in a study of T cells in Graves' hyperthyroidism and ophthalmopathy. TCRdb passed the multiplex PCR reads through MiXCR, listing each CDR3 protein once. The table lists approximately 710,000 distinct CDR3 sequences, 15% to 20% of them singletons, with 15% to 19% in the top ten. Sequencing was done on a sample of blood. Receptors were obtained from a man aged 50-59 years with Graves' hyperthyroidism. Both conserved end residues are part of each CDR3. Fields, in order: J gene, D gene, V gene, clone size, CDR3 protein, CDR3 DNA. D genes are given only for firm matches. The listing skips clone size in some rows; elsewhere it reads once, few, many or a size class.

>TRBJ1-2|NA|TRBV7-8|few
CASSLLPLGTYGYTF
TGTGCCAGCAGCTTACTCCCTCTGGGGACCTATGGCTACACCTTC
>TRBJ2-5|TRBD2|TRBV7-3|NA
CASSSPTSGTRQETQYF
TGTGCCAGCAGCTCCCCGACTAGCGGTACCCGTCAAGAGACCCAGTACTTC
>TRBJ1-6|NA|TRBV11-2|many
CASSLGDWDLGSYNSPLHF
TGTGCCAGCAGCTTAGGGGACTGGGACTTGGGCTCCTATAATTCACCCCTCCACTTT
>TRBJ2-7|NA|TRBV13|NA
CASSLAQFALEQYF
TGTGCCAGCAGCTTAGCCCAGTTTGCCCTCGAGCAGTACTTC
>TRBJ1-5|NA|TRBV12-3/TRBV12-4|NA
CASSLGSGPTYQPQHF
TGTGCCAGCAGTTTAGGTTCGGGACCGACCTATCAGCCCCAGCATTTT
>TRBJ1-2|TRBD1|TRBV24-1|NA
CATSARDRGGYGYTF
TGTGCCACCAGTGCCAGGGACAGGGGTGGCTATGGCTACACCTTC
>TRBJ2-1|NA|TRBV7-2|NA
CASSLVGRVNEQFF
TGTGCCAGCAGCTTAGTGGGCAGGGTCAATGAGCAGTTCTTC
>TRBJ2-1|TRBD2|TRBV7-3|many
CASSLGLPGNEQFF
TGTGCCAGCAGCTTGGGACTACCTGGGAATGAGCAGTTCTTC
>TRBJ2-7|TRBD2|TRBV7-6|many
CASSLNPSGRGLYEQYF
TGTGCCAGCAGCTTAAACCCTAGCGGGAGAGGTCTGTACGAGCAGTACTTC
>TRBJ1-1|TRBD1|TRBV5-5|few
CASSLGDRGYTEAFF
TGTGCCAGCAGCTTGGGAGACAGGGGATACACTGAAGCTTTCTTT
>TRBJ2-7|TRBD2|TRBV5-5|few
CASSLAAAGGPSYEQYF
TGTGCCAGCAGCTTGGCCGCGGCGGGAGGGCCCTCCTACGAGCAGTACTTC
>TRBJ2-1|NA|TRBV3-1|many
CASSQKRVGEQFF
TGTGCCAGCAGCCAAAAGCGGGTAGGTGAGCAGTTCTTC
>TRBJ1-4|NA|TRBV24-1|many
CATSDSGQNEKLFF
TGTGCCACCAGTGATTCTGGACAGAATGAAAAACTGTTTTTT
>TRBJ1-1|NA|TRBV20-1|few
CSARDGNRQTEAFF
TGCAGTGCTAGAGATGGGAATAGACAGACTGAAGCTTTCTTT
>TRBJ2-7|NA|TRBV6-2/TRBV6-3|many
CASSFLPRDPYEQYF
TGTGCCAGCAGTTTTCTACCCCGAGACCCTTACGAGCAGTACTTC
>TRBJ1-1|TRBD1|TRBV19|few
CASTPTGRWDTEAFF
TGTGCCAGTACCCCGACAGGGCGATGGGACACTGAAGCTTTCTTT
>TRBJ2-7|NA|TRBV19|few
CASSASSNEQYF
TGTGCCAGTAGTGCCTCCTCAAACGAGCAGTACTTC
>TRBJ2-5|NA|TRBV14|NA
CASSQDWQTQYF
TGTGCCAGCAGCCAAGATTGGCAGACCCAGTACTTC
>TRBJ2-7|NA|TRBV30|many
CAWSVHGYEQYF
TGTGCCTGGAGTGTACACGGGTACGAGCAGTACTTC
>TRBJ1-5|NA|TRBV7-8|many
CASSQGQGYQPQHF
TGTGCCAGCAGCCAGGGGCAGGGTTATCAGCCCCAGCATTTT
>TRBJ1-5|TRBD1|TRBV9|NA
CASSVAGTGNQPQHF
TGTGCCAGCAGCGTAGCAGGGACAGGGAATCAGCCCCAGCATTTT
>TRBJ2-7|NA|TRBV9|NA
CASSPGGGGTYEQYF
TGTGCCAGCAGCCCCGGTGGTGGAGGGACCTACGAGCAGTACTTC
>TRBJ1-5|NA|TRBV6-1|NA
CASSFDRYQPQHF
TGTGCCAGCAGCTTTGACAGATATCAGCCCCAGCATTTT
>TRBJ2-1|TRBD2|TRBV11-2|few
CASSQLLAGPYNEQFF
TGTGCCAGCAGCCAACTACTAGCGGGACCCTACAATGAGCAGTTCTTC
>TRBJ1-6|NA|TRBV28|many
CASSLTGRSYNSPLHF
TGTGCCAGCAGTTTAACAGGGAGGTCCTATAATTCACCCCTCCACTTT
>TRBJ1-2|NA|TRBV24-1|NA
CATSDSTPGAGYGYTF
TGTGCCACCAGTGATTCGACCCCGGGGGCAGGCTATGGCTACACCTTC
>TRBJ1-6|NA|TRBV7-2|many
CASSQGHTASPLHF
TGTGCCAGCAGCCAAGGACATACTGCTTCACCCCTCCACTTT
>TRBJ2-2|NA|TRBV19|NA
CASSILTYDSFNTGELFF
TGTGCCAGTAGTATACTAACATATGACAGCTTTAACACCGGGGAGCTGTTTTTT
>TRBJ2-3|TRBD2|TRBV7-9|NA
CASSTRTSSTDTQYF
TGTGCCAGCAGCACTAGGACTAGCAGTACAGATACGCAGTATTTT
>TRBJ1-1|NA|TRBV7-8|few
CASSLRDTSNTEAFF
TGTGCCAGCAGCTTACGGGACACTTCGAACACTGAAGCTTTCTTT
>TRBJ2-2|NA|TRBV13|few
CASSLSPAGTRTGELFF
TGTGCCAGCAGCTTAAGCCCGGCAGGGACCCGGACCGGGGAGCTGTTTTTT
>TRBJ2-5|TRBD2|TRBV11-3|many
CASSPGTSGSEKTQYF
TGTGCCAGCAGCCCAGGGACTAGCGGGAGCGAAAAGACCCAGTACTTC
>TRBJ2-1|NA|TRBV6-1|many
CASSARASTAGNEQFF
TGTGCCAGCAGTGCCCGGGCCTCTACTGCCGGCAATGAGCAGTTCTTC
>TRBJ1-1|TRBD1|TRBV20-1|many
CSAGQANTEAFF
TGCAGTGCTGGACAGGCGAACACTGAAGCTTTCTTT
>TRBJ1-2|NA|TRBV6-1|many
CASSSAGQFYGYTF
TGTGCCAGCAGTTCCGCGGGACAATTCTATGGCTACACCTTC
>TRBJ1-4|NA|TRBV6-1|NA
CASSETDSNEKLFF
TGTGCCAGCAGTGAGACGGACAGTAATGAAAAACTGTTTTTT
>TRBJ2-2|NA|TRBV3-1|many
CASSKNQGSGELFF
TGTGCCAGCAGCAAAAATCAGGGGTCCGGGGAGCTGTTTTTT
>TRBJ1-2|NA|TRBV6-1|many
CASRFGQLYGYTF
TGTGCCAGCAGGTTCGGACAGCTCTATGGCTACACCTTC
>TRBJ2-3|TRBD2|TRBV9|NA
CASSVDRTSGSADTQYF
TGTGCCAGCAGCGTAGATAGGACTAGCGGGAGCGCAGATACGCAGTATTTT
>TRBJ2-1|NA|TRBV7-3|many
CASSLTNGPEQFF
TGTGCCAGCAGCTTAACTAACGGTCCTGAGCAGTTCTTC
>TRBJ2-1|NA|TRBV7-9|few
CASSGKRVTYNEQFF
TGTGCCAGCAGCGGCAAGCGGGTTACCTACAATGAGCAGTTCTTC